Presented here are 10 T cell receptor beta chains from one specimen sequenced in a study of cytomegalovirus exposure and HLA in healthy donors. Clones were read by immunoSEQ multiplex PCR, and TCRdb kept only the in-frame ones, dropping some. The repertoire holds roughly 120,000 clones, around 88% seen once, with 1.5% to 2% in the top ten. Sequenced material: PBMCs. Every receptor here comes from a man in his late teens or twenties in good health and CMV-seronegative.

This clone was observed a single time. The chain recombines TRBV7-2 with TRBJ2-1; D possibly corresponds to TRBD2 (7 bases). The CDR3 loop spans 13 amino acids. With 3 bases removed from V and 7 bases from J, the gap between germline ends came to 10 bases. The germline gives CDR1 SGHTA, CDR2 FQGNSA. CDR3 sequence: CASSLGGANEQFF. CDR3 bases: TGTGCCAGCAGCTTGGGGGGGGCAAATGAGCAGTTCTTC.

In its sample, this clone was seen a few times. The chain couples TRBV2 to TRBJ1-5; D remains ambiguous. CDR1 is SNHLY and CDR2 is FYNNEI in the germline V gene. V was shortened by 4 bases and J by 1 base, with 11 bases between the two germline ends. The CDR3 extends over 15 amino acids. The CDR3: CASSAYGQSNQPQHF. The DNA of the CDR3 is TGTGCCAGCAGTGCGTATGGCCAAAGCAATCAGCCCCAGCATTTT.

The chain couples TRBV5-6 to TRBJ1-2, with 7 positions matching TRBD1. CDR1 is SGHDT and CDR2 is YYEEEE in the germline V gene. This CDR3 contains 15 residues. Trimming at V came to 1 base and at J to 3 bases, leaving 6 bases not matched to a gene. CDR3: CASSLRPGTDYGYTF. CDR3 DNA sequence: TGTGCCAGCAGCTTGCGGCCCGGGACAGACTATGGCTACACCTTC.

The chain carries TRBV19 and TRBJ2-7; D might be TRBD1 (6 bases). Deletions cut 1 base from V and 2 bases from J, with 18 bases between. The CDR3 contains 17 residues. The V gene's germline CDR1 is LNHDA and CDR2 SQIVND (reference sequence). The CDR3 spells CASSIGVLAGVPYEQYF. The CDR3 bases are TGTGCCAGTAGTATAGGCGTTTTGGCAGGGGTCCCCTACGAGCAGTACTTC.

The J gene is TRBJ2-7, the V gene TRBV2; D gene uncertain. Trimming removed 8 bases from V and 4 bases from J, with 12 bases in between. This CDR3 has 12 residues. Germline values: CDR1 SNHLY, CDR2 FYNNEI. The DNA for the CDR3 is TGTGCCAGCTCAAATCAGGCTTACGAGCAGTACTTC. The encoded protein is CASSNQAYEQYF.

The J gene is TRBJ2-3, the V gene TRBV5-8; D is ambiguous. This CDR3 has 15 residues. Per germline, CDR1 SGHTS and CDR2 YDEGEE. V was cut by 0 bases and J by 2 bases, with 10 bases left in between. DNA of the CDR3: TGTGCCAGCAGCTTGGTGTCAGGTTCCACAGATACGCAGTATTTT. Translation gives CASSLVSGSTDTQYF.

The DNA of the CDR3 is TGTGCCAGCAGCTTAGGGACAGTTGCCGCTTTCTTT. This translates into CASSLGTVAAFF. The chain uses TRBV7-2 and TRBJ1-1; a weak D match, TRBD1 (6 bases). From germline, CDR1 is SGHTA and CDR2 FQGNSA. Trimming took 1 base from V and 11 from J, leaving 11 bases between them. The length of the CDR3 is 12 residues.

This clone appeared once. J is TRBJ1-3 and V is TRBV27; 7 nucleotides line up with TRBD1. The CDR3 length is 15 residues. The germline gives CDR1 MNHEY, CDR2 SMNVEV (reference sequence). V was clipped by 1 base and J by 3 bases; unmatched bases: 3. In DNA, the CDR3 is TGTGCCAGCAGTTTATTACCAGGGGGTGGAAACACCATATATTTT. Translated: CASSLLPGGGNTIYF.

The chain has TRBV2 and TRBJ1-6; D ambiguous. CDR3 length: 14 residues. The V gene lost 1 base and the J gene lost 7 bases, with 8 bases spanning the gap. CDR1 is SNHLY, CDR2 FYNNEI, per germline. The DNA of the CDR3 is TGTGCCAGCAGTGAAGAGCCAAGAAATTCACCCCTCCACTTT. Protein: CASSEEPRNSPLHF.

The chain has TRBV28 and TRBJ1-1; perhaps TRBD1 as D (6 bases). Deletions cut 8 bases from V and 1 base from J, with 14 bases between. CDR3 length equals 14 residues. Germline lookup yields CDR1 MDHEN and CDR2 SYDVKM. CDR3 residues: CASALLQGNTEAFF. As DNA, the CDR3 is TGTGCCAGCGCGCTTTTACAGGGGAACACTGAAGCTTTCTTT. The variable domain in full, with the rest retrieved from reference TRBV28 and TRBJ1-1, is DVKVTQSSRYLVKRTGEKVFLECVQDMDHENMFWYRQDPGLGLRLIYFSYDVKMKEKGDIPEGYSVSREKKERFSLILESASTNQTSMYLCASALLQGNTEAFFGQGTRLTVV.